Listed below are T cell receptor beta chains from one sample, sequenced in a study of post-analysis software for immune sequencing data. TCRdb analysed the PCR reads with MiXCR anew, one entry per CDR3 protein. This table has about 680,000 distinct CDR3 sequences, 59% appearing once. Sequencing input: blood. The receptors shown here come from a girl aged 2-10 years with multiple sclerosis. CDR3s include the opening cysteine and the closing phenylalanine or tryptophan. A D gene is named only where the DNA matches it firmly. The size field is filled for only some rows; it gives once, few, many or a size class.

DNA: TGTGCCAGCAGCCAAGTGTCTAGCGGTTCCTACGAGCAGTACTTC
CDR3: CASSQVSSGSYEQYF
J: TRBJ2-7
size: once
D: TRBD2
V: TRBV3-1

DNA: TGTGCCAGGAATAGCGGGAGGGCTGGGAATGAGCAGTTCTTC
CDR3: CARNSGRAGNEQFF
J: TRBJ2-1
size: -
D: TRBD2
V: TRBV7-4

DNA: TGTGCCAGCTCACCAATAGGAGGACAGGGAACCCCTTTAGCCAAAAACATTCAGTACTTC
CDR3: CASSPIGGQGTPLAKNIQYF
J: TRBJ2-4
size: once
D: TRBD1
V: TRBV18

DNA: TGTGCCAGCAGTTATGGCACCCGGGAGCAGTTCTTC
CDR3: CASSYGTREQFF
J: TRBJ2-1
size: -
D: -
V: TRBV12-3/TRBV12-4

DNA: TGTGCCAGCAGCCAACAGGGGGCAAGTAGCACAGATACGCAGTATTTT
CDR3: CASSQQGASSTDTQYF
J: TRBJ2-3
size: -
D: TRBD1
V: TRBV2

DNA: TGTGCCTGGAGGCAAGACAGGTCCCGTCCTGGGGCCAACGTCCTGACTTTC
CDR3: CAWRQDRSRPGANVLTF
J: TRBJ2-6
size: once
D: -
V: TRBV30

DNA: TGTGCCTGGAGTGTAGCCAGGGACGGGACCCAGTACTTC
CDR3: CAWSVARDGTQYF
J: TRBJ2-5
size: -
D: -
V: TRBV30

DNA: TGCGCCAGCAGTGAGAGGTTCGATCAGCCCCAGCATTTT
CDR3: CASSERFDQPQHF
J: TRBJ1-5
size: -
D: -
V: TRBV10-1

DNA: TGTGCCAGCAGCCAAGACCGATCGAAGGGGGTCACCTACAATGAGCAGTTCTTC
CDR3: CASSQDRSKGVTYNEQFF
J: TRBJ2-1
size: once
D: -
V: TRBV3-1

DNA: TGTGCCACCAGTGGAGGCAGGGTGGACTATGGCTACACCTTC
CDR3: CATSGGRVDYGYTF
J: TRBJ1-2
size: -
D: -
V: TRBV24-1

DNA: TGCGCCAGCAGCCAAGTCCTCGACACTTCACCCAATTCACCCCTCCACTTT
CDR3: CASSQVLDTSPNSPLHF
J: TRBJ1-6
size: few
D: -
V: TRBV4-3

DNA: TGTGCCAGCAGTTTAATGGTCTCCTACGAGCAGTACTTC
CDR3: CASSLMVSYEQYF
J: TRBJ2-7
size: few
D: -
V: TRBV6-2/TRBV6-3

DNA: TGCAGTGCTACAGGGACTAGCGGGAGGAGAGGTGAGGGCACAGATACGCAGTATTTT
CDR3: CSATGTSGRRGEGTDTQYF
J: TRBJ2-3
size: -
D: TRBD2
V: TRBV20-1

DNA: TGCAGTGCTAGCGAACCTGGGGACCATCAGCCCCAGCATTTT
CDR3: CSASEPGDHQPQHF
J: TRBJ1-5
size: -
D: -
V: TRBV20-1

DNA: TGCAGTGCCCCCCTGGACGGCTCCTACGAGCAGTACTTC
CDR3: CSAPLDGSYEQYF
J: TRBJ2-7
size: -
D: -
V: TRBV20-1

DNA: TGTGCCAGCAGCCAAGATACGGGGGGGGCTGCGGTTGGCTACACCTTC
CDR3: CASSQDTGGAAVGYTF
J: TRBJ1-2
size: -
D: -
V: TRBV4-2

DNA: TGTGCCAGCAGTTTAAATTCCGGGGAGGAGACCCAGTACTTC
CDR3: CASSLNSGEETQYF
J: TRBJ2-5
size: -
D: -
V: TRBV12-3/TRBV12-4

DNA: TGTGCCAGCAGTCGGATCAGGGCCGGGAGGCAGAATGAAAAACTGTTTTTT
CDR3: CASSRIRAGRQNEKLFF
J: TRBJ1-4
size: -
D: -
V: TRBV14

DNA: TGTGCCAGCACCGCGGGCGGGGAGTTCACTGAAGCTTTCTTT
CDR3: CASTAGGEFTEAFF
J: TRBJ1-1
size: -
D: -
V: TRBV12-3/TRBV12-4

DNA: TGCGCCAGCAGCTTGAGGACAGGGAGTTTGGGCGAGCAGTACTTC
CDR3: CASSLRTGSLGEQYF
J: TRBJ2-7
size: -
D: TRBD1
V: TRBV5-1

DNA: TGTGCCAGCAGCTTGGCGGGAGAGCTGGGCTCCTACGAGCAGTACTTC
CDR3: CASSLAGELGSYEQYF
J: TRBJ2-7
size: -
D: -
V: TRBV5-5

DNA: TGTGCCAGCTCACCGTCGCCGGGGGGATACTACTACAATGAGCAGTTCTTC
CDR3: CASSPSPGGYYYNEQFF
J: TRBJ2-1
size: -
D: TRBD2
V: TRBV18

DNA: TGCGCCAGCCGATGGGCTCACGAAGGTGAGCAGTACTTC
CDR3: CASRWAHEGEQYF
J: TRBJ2-7
size: -
D: -
V: TRBV5-1

DNA: TGTGCCAGCAGCTTAGCGGCCGCTGAGCAGTTCTTC
CDR3: CASSLAAAEQFF
J: TRBJ2-1
size: -
D: -
V: TRBV7-9

DNA: TGCAGCGTGGGGTTGACGGCGAGCTCCTACAATGAGCAGTTCTTC
CDR3: CSVGLTASSYNEQFF
J: TRBJ2-1
size: -
D: -
V: TRBV29-1

DNA: TGTGCCAGCAGTCTCACCGGTAGTGGGGATCAGCCCCAGCATTTT
CDR3: CASSLTGSGDQPQHF
J: TRBJ1-5
size: few
D: -
V: TRBV12-3/TRBV12-4

DNA: TGTGCCAGCAGTTACGTCCCGGGCTCCTCCTACGAGCAGTACTTC
CDR3: CASSYVPGSSYEQYF
J: TRBJ2-7
size: -
D: -
V: TRBV6-5

DNA: TGCAGTGCTAAAGGACAGGTGGAGACCCAGTACTTC
CDR3: CSAKGQVETQYF
J: TRBJ2-5
size: -
D: TRBD1
V: TRBV20-1

DNA: TGTGCCAGCAGCCAAGGTTTTACGCAAGAGAGGACCCAGTACTTC
CDR3: CASSQGFTQERTQYF
J: TRBJ2-5
size: -
D: -
V: TRBV3-1

DNA: TGTGCCAGCACCGGAATGAGAGCTAGCGGAGAGACCCAGTACTTC
CDR3: CASTGMRASGETQYF
J: TRBJ2-5
size: -
D: TRBD2
V: TRBV3-1

DNA: TGCAGTGCTAGAGATTGGGGTAGCGGGGTACTTAATGAGCAGTTCTTC
CDR3: CSARDWGSGVLNEQFF
J: TRBJ2-1
size: -
D: TRBD2
V: TRBV20-1

DNA: TGTGCCAGCAGTTACTCGGCGGTCTACGAGCAGTACTTC
CDR3: CASSYSAVYEQYF
J: TRBJ2-7
size: -
D: -
V: TRBV6-2/TRBV6-3

DNA: TGTGCCAGCAGTTACTCCTCAGCGGGGTCAGAGACCCAGTACTTC
CDR3: CASSYSSAGSETQYF
J: TRBJ2-5
size: few
D: TRBD2
V: TRBV6-2/TRBV6-3

DNA: TGTGCCAGCAGTGCGGGACAGTGGAGCACAGATACGCAGTATTTT
CDR3: CASSAGQWSTDTQYF
J: TRBJ2-3
size: -
D: -
V: TRBV27

DNA: TGTGCCACCAGCGGCGGACAGGGAGAGACCCAGTACTTC
CDR3: CATSGGQGETQYF
J: TRBJ2-5
size: -
D: TRBD1
V: TRBV15

DNA: TGTGCCAGCAGCTCCATAGCGGGAGGGATAGATGAGCAGTTCTTC
CDR3: CASSSIAGGIDEQFF
J: TRBJ2-1
size: -
D: TRBD2
V: TRBV11-2

DNA: TGCAGTGCTAGAGATCAAGTGGGGGTTGAGCAGTTCTTC
CDR3: CSARDQVGVEQFF
J: TRBJ2-1
size: once
D: -
V: TRBV20-1

DNA: TGTGCCAGCAGCCAAGAGGGTAACTATGGCTACACCTTC
CDR3: CASSQEGNYGYTF
J: TRBJ1-2
size: -
D: -
V: TRBV3-1

DNA: TGTGCCAGCAGCTTGGTTAGCGGGGTGTACAATGAGCAGTTCTTC
CDR3: CASSLVSGVYNEQFF
J: TRBJ2-1
size: few
D: TRBD2
V: TRBV7-2

DNA: TGCGCCAGCAGCCCCTCCCTAGCGGGAGCCTCCGAAGAGCAGTACTTC
CDR3: CASSPSLAGASEEQYF
J: TRBJ2-7
size: -
D: TRBD2
V: TRBV5-1

DNA: TGTGCCAGCAGGGGCCAGATCTCTGGGGCCAACGTCCTGACTTTC
CDR3: CASRGQISGANVLTF
J: TRBJ2-6
size: -
D: -
V: TRBV9

DNA: TGCAGCGTTGTTTGGGGCCCCATGGATGCCGGGGAGCTGTTTTTT
CDR3: CSVVWGPMDAGELFF
J: TRBJ2-2
size: few
D: -
V: TRBV29-1

DNA: TGTGCCAGCAGCTCTCATACAGATTTCAATCAGCCCCAGCATTTT
CDR3: CASSSHTDFNQPQHF
J: TRBJ1-5
size: -
D: -
V: TRBV7-2

DNA: TGCAGCGTTCGGACGGGGGCCCTAACCGGGGAGCTGTTTTTT
CDR3: CSVRTGALTGELFF
J: TRBJ2-2
size: -
D: -
V: TRBV29-1

DNA: TGCAGCGTTGAGGGCCGGGACAGGGGGAGTGATGAGCAGTACTTC
CDR3: CSVEGRDRGSDEQYF
J: TRBJ2-7
size: -
D: TRBD1
V: TRBV29-1

DNA: TGCAGTGCTTTGTCGGGGGCGGGTTACGAGCAGTACTTC
CDR3: CSALSGAGYEQYF
J: TRBJ2-7
size: -
D: -
V: TRBV20-1

DNA: TGCGCCAGCAGCGTCACCGGGACTCAAGAGACCCAGTACTTC
CDR3: CASSVTGTQETQYF
J: TRBJ2-5
size: -
D: -
V: TRBV5-1

DNA: TGTGCCAGCAGTCCTATGTGGGGGAACACTGAAGCTTTCTTT
CDR3: CASSPMWGNTEAFF
J: TRBJ1-1
size: -
D: -
V: TRBV27

DNA: TGTGCCAGCACCGGAGGCGGGGAAGAGACCCAGTACTTC
CDR3: CASTGGGEETQYF
J: TRBJ2-5
size: few
D: -
V: TRBV12-3/TRBV12-4

DNA: TGTGCCAGCACCTCCGGGACAGGATCTACCGGGGCCAACGTCCTGACTTTC
CDR3: CASTSGTGSTGANVLTF
J: TRBJ2-6
size: -
D: TRBD1
V: TRBV12-3/TRBV12-4

DNA: TGCGCCAGCAGCCTCGATGGTGGGGATGAAGCTTTCTTT
CDR3: CASSLDGGDEAFF
J: TRBJ1-1
size: few
D: -
V: TRBV4-3

DNA: TGCAGTTCTAGCGCCGGTGAGCAGTTCTTC
CDR3: CSSSAGEQFF
J: TRBJ2-1
size: -
D: -
V: TRBV29-1

DNA: TGCGCCAGCAGCTTGGATAGAGGGGAGGGCAATCAGCCCCAGCATTTT
CDR3: CASSLDRGEGNQPQHF
J: TRBJ1-5
size: -
D: -
V: TRBV5-1

DNA: TGTGCCAGCAGCTTGCTGACGAGGGATACTGAAGCTTTCTTT
CDR3: CASSLLTRDTEAFF
J: TRBJ1-1
size: -
D: -
V: TRBV7-2